A selection of T cell receptor beta chains follows, all from one sample in a study of cytomegalovirus exposure and HLA in healthy donors. Some clones are missing from TCRdb's copy, which holds only in-frame ones; the method was immunoSEQ multiplex PCR. The table lists fewer than 90,000 clones, over 60% of them singletons. Material: PBMCs. These receptors all stem from a female donor in good health and CMV-seronegative. The CDR3 runs from the conserved cysteine through the conserved F or W. A D gene is named only where the DNA matches it firmly. The size of a clone is reported for some rows only, either as once, few or many, or as a class for expanded clones.

TRBJ1-4,NA,TRBV29-1,TRBD1,TGCAGCGTACGGGACAGGGGGCCGGCTAATGAAAAACTGTTTTTT,CSVRDRGPANEKLFF
TRBJ1-1,NA,TRBV20-1,NA,TGCAGTGCTAGCCAGAACACTGAAGCTTTCTTT,CSASQNTEAFF
TRBJ2-7,once,TRBV29-1,TRBD1,TGCAGCGTTCCCGGGACAGGAGAACACGAGCAGTACTTC,CSVPGTGEHEQYF
TRBJ1-5,NA,TRBV29-1,TRBD1,TGCAGCGCCGGGACAGTCAATCAGCCCCAGCATTTT,CSAGTVNQPQHF
TRBJ1-4,NA,TRBV5-4,NA,TGTGCCAGCAGCCCCGGAGCAACTAATGAAAAACTGTTTTTT,CASSPGATNEKLFF
TRBJ2-7,NA,TRBV7-3,TRBD1,TGTGCCAGCAGCCCGGAGACAGGGCCCACCTACGAGCAGTACTTC,CASSPETGPTYEQYF
TRBJ1-1,NA,TRBV19,NA,TGTGCCAGTAGTATACTCCCGACAGGCCCGAGGGCTGAAGCTTTCTTT,CASSILPTGPRAEAFF
TRBJ1-1,NA,TRBV6-5,NA,TGTGCCAGCAGCCGCGAAGGGGCCCCTGAAGCTTTCTTT,CASSREGAPEAFF
TRBJ1-2,NA,TRBV27,TRBD1,TGTGCCAGCAGTCTTTATAACAGGGGGAAGAGTGGCTACACCTTC,CASSLYNRGKSGYTF
TRBJ1-2,NA,TRBV30,NA,TGTGCCTGGAGTCCTGGGGGGGGGAGTGGCTACACCTTC,CAWSPGGGSGYTF
TRBJ2-5,NA,TRBV5-6,NA,TGTGCCAGCAGCCACCAGGGGCGGGAGACCCAGTACTTC,CASSHQGRETQYF
TRBJ2-1,NA,TRBV9,TRBD2,TGTGCCAGCAGCGTAGCTAGCGGGAGATTAAATGAGCAGTTCTTC,CASSVASGRLNEQFF
TRBJ2-5,once,TRBV19,NA,TGTGCCAGTAGTCCTCAGGGGAACGGCCAAGAGACCCAGTACTTC,CASSPQGNGQETQYF
TRBJ1-3,NA,TRBV5-4,NA,TGTGCCAGCAGCAAAGGGGGCTCTGGAAACACCATATATTTT,CASSKGGSGNTIYF
TRBJ1-1,NA,TRBV19,NA,TGTGCCAGTATGGGGGAACGGGGGAAAAACACTGAAGCTTTCTTT,CASMGERGKNTEAFF
TRBJ2-5,NA,TRBV7-7,TRBD2,TGTGCTAGCAGCCGGGGGGTCCAAGAGACCCAGTACTTC,CASSRGVQETQYF
TRBJ1-4,NA,TRBV19,NA,TGTGCCAGTAGCCACAAGATCCCTAATGAAAAACTGTTTTTT,CASSHKIPNEKLFF